This TCR beta chain was retrieved from a study of T cell changes during pregnancy in multiple sclerosis. This CDR3 is built from 14 residues. Germline assignment: CDR1 SGHDT and CDR2 YYEEEE. The ends were cut back, 0 bases at V and 4 bases at J, with 8 bases in the middle. TCRdb keeps only in-frame clones here, not all; method: immunoSEQ multiplex PCR. The data show around 56,000 clones, 90% to 95% seen once. This clone was seen a handful of times. The TCR sequence derives from a female donor with multiple sclerosis, enrolled in a pregnancy study. The sequencing used CD8+ T cells from peripheral blood mononuclear cells, collected after pregnancy. The chain is built from TRBV5-6 and TRBJ1-3; tentative D call: TRBD1 (5 bases). The CDR3 spells CASSLGGIGNTIYF. CDR3 DNA sequence: TGTGCCAGCAGCTTGGGGGGCATCGGAAACACCATATATTTT.